These 24 T cell receptor beta chains came from one sample sequenced in a study of T cells in Graves' hyperthyroidism and ophthalmopathy. RNA transcripts provided the source from which TCR beta CDR3 regions were amplified. TCR CDR3 underwent first-round RT-PCR with the HTBI primer set. Each CDR3 protein gets one entry after TCRdb re-called the multiplex PCR reads with MiXCR. The repertoire holds around 660,000 distinct CDR3 sequences, with roughly 45% as singletons. Specimen: peripheral blood or thyroid tissue (not recorded which). All receptors come from an adult man with Graves' disease, either hyperthyroidism or ophthalmopathy (not recorded which).

The J gene is TRBJ1-2, the V gene TRBV29-1; the D gene is possibly TRBD1 (6 bases). The CDR3 length is 13 residues. V lost 6 bases and J 5 bases, leaving 16 bases between the germline ends. Germline values: CDR1 SQVTM, CDR2 ANQGSEA. The CDR3 region has the DNA TGCAGCGTAGGGATCGGACAGATGTATGGCTACACCTTC. The encoded protein is CSVGIGQMYGYTF.

The V gene is TRBV20-1, the J gene TRBJ1-6; D is undetermined. Germline CDR1 and CDR2: DFQATT and SNEGSKA (reference sequence). The CDR3 is made up of 14 amino acids. Trimming took off 1 base at V and 7 bases at J, with 11 bases between the two ends. CDR3 in amino acids: CSARVFTENSPLHF. In DNA, the CDR3 is TGCAGTGCTAGAGTTTTTACCGAGAATTCACCCCTCCACTTT.

Comments on this clonotype: A junction end diverges from the germline sequence, so it may reflect a read error. The V gene is TRBV2, the J gene TRBJ2-7; TRBD1 agrees at 8 bases. Germline-derived CDR1 and CDR2 are SNHLY and FYNNEI. The CDR3 contains 12 residues. CDR3 sequence: CAGSLTGDEQYF. In DNA, the CDR3 is TGTGCCGGCAGTTTGACAGGGGACGAGCAGTACTTC.

The chain is built from TRBV3-1 and TRBJ2-6; possible D gene TRBD2, 6 bases. The CDR3 totals 18 residues. The germline V gene encodes CDR1 LGHDT and CDR2 YNNKEL (reference sequence). The ends were cut back, 0 bases at V and 0 bases at J, with 12 bases in the middle. CDR3 sequence (DNA): TGTGCCAGCAGCCAAGATAGCGGAGCCCTCTCTGGGGCCAACGTCCTGACTTTC. Protein product: CASSQDSGALSGANVLTF.

This clonotype was seen just once. The chain couples TRBV7-9 to TRBJ2-5, with TRBD2 matching 10 bases. Germline CDR1 is SEHNR and CDR2 is FQNEAQ (reference sequence). With V trimmed by 2 bases and J by 0 bases, 3 bases remained unmatched. The CDR3 totals 16 residues. The CDR3: CASSLLLAGDQETQYF. Written as DNA, the CDR3 is TGTGCCAGCAGCTTACTTCTAGCGGGGGACCAAGAGACCCAGTACTTC.

Concerning this clonotype itself: A much larger clone lies a single base off, so this may be a read error. The CDR3 nucleotides are TGCAGCGTCCAGGACAGGGAGGTCTTCTATGACTACACCTTC. Protein sequence: CSVQDREVFYDYTF. The V and J genes are TRBV29-1 and TRBJ1-2; 8 bases match TRBD1. This CDR3 has 14 residues. Germline CDR1 SQVTM, CDR2 ANQGSEA.

This clonotype has just a few counts. Compared with germline, one end of the junction differs, possibly owing to a read error. This chain connects TRBV7-9 to TRBJ2-7; D tentatively fits TRBD1 or TRBD2 (5 bases each). Germline V gene lookup returns CDR1 SEHNR and CDR2 FQNEAQ (reference sequence). The CDR3 runs to 15 residues. The CDR3 bases are TGCGCCAGCAGCCTCTTCGAGGGGACGTCCTACGAGCAGTACTTC. Its translation is CASSLFEGTSYEQYF. Using reference TRBV7-9 and TRBJ2-7 for the parts outside the CDR3, the full variable domain is DTGVSQNPRHKITKRGQNVTFRCDPISEHNRLYWYRQTLGQGPEFLTYFQNEAQLEKSRLLSDRFSAERPKGSFSTLEIQRTEQGDSAMYLCASSLFEGTSYEQYFGPGTRLTVT.

Written as DNA, the CDR3 is TGCAGTGCTCCTAGCGGGGGGTACCAAGAGACCCAGTACTTC. Translated, it gives CSAPSGGYQETQYF. This chain links TRBV20-1 with TRBJ2-5; 11 bases agree with TRBD2. Unmatched junction bases numbered 2, after V lost 5 bases and J lost 0 bases. The CDR3 runs 14 residues. Germline V lookup: CDR1 DFQATT, CDR2 SNEGSKA (reference sequence).

This clonotype occurred once. In DNA form, the CDR3 reads TGTGCCAGCAGCACAAGAGCTAGCGGGTACGAGCAGTACTTC. Translating it yields CASSTRASGYEQYF. The gene calls are TRBV7-8 and TRBJ2-7; the match to TRBD2 covers 8 bases. After removal of 5 bases from V and 4 bases from J, the junction contained 7 bases not matched to a gene. The CDR3 has 14 residues. From germline, CDR1 is SGHVS and CDR2 FQNEAQ.

This clonotype was counted only a few times. V is TRBV20-1 and J is TRBJ1-5, with D uncertain. The CDR3 is 14 amino acids. Germline lookup yields CDR1 DFQATT and CDR2 SNEGSKA (reference sequence). Trimming took 5 bases from V and 5 from J, leaving 16 bases between them. CDR3 sequence: CSAAAGIGDQPQHF. In DNA, the CDR3 is TGCAGTGCTGCTGCCGGGATTGGGGATCAGCCCCAGCATTTT.

V is TRBV7-9 and J is TRBJ2-7; D gene uncertain. Germline-derived CDR1 and CDR2 are SEHNR and FQNEAQ (reference sequence). The CDR3 runs to 13 residues. Deletions cut 2 bases from V and 7 bases from J, with 12 bases between. The CDR3 DNA follows: TGTGCCAGCAGCTTAACCCCCTATGTTGAGCAGTACTTC. It translates to CASSLTPYVEQYF.

This clonotype was detected only a few times. The chain employs TRBV19 and TRBJ1-3; TRBD1 aligns across 7 bases. After removal of 3 bases from V and 0 bases from J, the junction contained 2 bases not matched to a gene. This CDR3 is 15 amino acids long. Germline V lookup: CDR1 LNHDA, CDR2 SQIVND (reference sequence). CDR3 sequence: CASSMSGGSGNTIYF. The CDR3 DNA sequence: TGTGCCAGTAGTATGTCAGGGGGCTCTGGAAACACCATATATTTT.

This rearrangement joins TRBV14 to TRBJ2-5; D is ambiguous. The CDR3 contains 16 residues. Germline CDR1 and CDR2: SGHDN and FVKESK. V lost 1 base, J lost 0 bases, and 12 bases lay in between. CDR3 amino acids: CASSQGVRTYQETQYF. DNA for the CDR3: TGTGCCAGCAGCCAAGGAGTCAGGACGTACCAAGAGACCCAGTACTTC. Filled out from reference TRBV14 and TRBJ2-5, the complete variable domain reads EAGVTQFPSHSVIEKGQTVTLRCDPISGHDNLYWYRRVMGKEIKFLLHFVKESKQDESGMPNNRFLAERTGGTYSTLKVQPAELEDSGVYFCASSQGVRTYQETQYFGPGTRLLVL.

CDR3 protein: CASRTPGTATNEKLFF. CDR3 nucleotide sequence: TGTGCCAGCAGGACCCCCGGGACAGCAACTAATGAAAAACTGTTTTTT. This sequence joins TRBV24-1 and TRBJ1-4; the match to TRBD1 covers 7 bases. Germline loops: CDR1 KGHDR, CDR2 SFDVKD. Trimming removed 11 bases from V and 0 bases from J; junction bases left unmatched: 11. The CDR3 length is 16 residues.

The V and J genes are TRBV2 and TRBJ1-2; maybe TRBD1 (5 bases). CDR1 is SNHLY and CDR2 is FYNNEI in the germline V gene. Trimming pared 8 bases from V and 1 base from J, leaving 14 bases between. This CDR3 comprises 14 residues. The CDR3 DNA follows: TGTGCCAGCTATTTCCGGGACGGTAACTATGGCTACACCTTC. It encodes CASYFRDGNYGYTF. The full variable domain, in which reference TRBV2 and TRBJ1-2 provide the parts outside the CDR3, is EPEVTQTPSHQVTQMGQEVILRCVPISNHLYFYWYRQILGQKVEFLVSFYNNEISEKSEIFDDQFSVERPDGSNFTLKIRSTKLEDSAMYFCASYFRDGNYGYTFGSGTRLTVV.

The rearrangement joins TRBV29-1 to TRBJ1-1; TRBD1 is a possible D gene (6 bases). Germline-derived CDR1 and CDR2 are SQVTM and ANQGSEA. The CDR3 is made up of 12 amino acids. With 8 bases removed from V and 1 base from J, the gap between germline ends came to 11 bases. CDR3 loop: CSFLDRNTEAFF. Here the CDR3 DNA reads TGCAGCTTCTTGGACAGGAACACTGAAGCTTTCTTT. Based on the CDR3 plus reference TRBV29-1 and TRBJ1-1, the full variable domain is SAVISQKPSRDICQRGTSLTIQCQVDSQVTMMFWYRQQPGQSLTLIATANQGSEATYESGFVIDKFPISRPNLTFSTLTVSNMSPEDSSIYLCSFLDRNTEAFFGQGTRLTVV.

The CDR3 loop is CSVEGGRNYGYTF. DNA of the CDR3: TGCAGCGTTGAAGGGGGGCGCAACTATGGCTACACCTTC. The chain uses TRBV29-1 and TRBJ1-2, with a tentative D call TRBD1 (6 bases). The germline V and J ends were trimmed by 1 base and 2 bases, with 8 bases remaining between them. CDR3 length: 13 residues. Germline V gives CDR1 SQVTM, CDR2 ANQGSEA.

In this sample, this clonotype turned up many times. The chain is built from TRBV15 and TRBJ1-6; unclear D gene. This CDR3 has 14 residues. The V gene lost 0 bases and the J gene lost 6 bases, with 6 bases spanning the gap. Germline CDR1 is LNHNV and CDR2 is YYDKDF (reference sequence). The CDR3 loop reads CATSRDGGNSPLHF. In DNA form, the CDR3 reads TGTGCCACCAGCAGAGATGGCGGTAATTCACCCCTCCACTTT. Together with reference TRBV15 and TRBJ1-6, the CDR3 gives the full variable domain: DAMVIQNPRYQVTQFGKPVTLSCSQTLNHNVMYWYQQKSSQAPKLLFHYYDKDFNNEADTPDNFQSRRPNTSFCFLDIRSPGLGDTAMYLCATSRDGGNSPLHFGNGTRLTVT.

This chain links TRBV5-1 with TRBJ1-6, with TRBD1 matching over 11 bases. The V gene's germline CDR1 is SGHRS and CDR2 YFSETQ. The CDR3 spans 17 residues. V lost 0 bases to trimming and J lost 5 bases; unmatched junction nucleotides: 4. The CDR3 sequence: CASSLDPGQGDNSPLHF. CDR3 nucleotide sequence: TGCGCCAGCAGCTTGGATCCGGGACAGGGGGATAATTCACCCCTCCACTTT.

This clonotype was recorded many times. V usage is TRBV29-1 and J usage is TRBJ1-2; TRBD1 matches at 8 bases. The CDR3 loop spans 13 amino acids. The V gene's germline CDR1 is SQVTM and CDR2 ANQGSEA. V was pared by 4 bases and J by 4 bases, with 5 bases of the junction left unmatched. The CDR3 loop reads CSVGNGQGYGYTF. The CDR3 bases are TGCAGCGTTGGGAACGGACAGGGCTATGGCTACACCTTC.

This chain joins TRBV15 and TRBJ2-5, with 11 bases that match TRBD2. V was pared by 3 bases and J by 5 bases, with 5 bases of the junction left unmatched. The CDR3 length is 15 residues. CDR1 and CDR2 (germline): LNHNV, YYDKDF (reference sequence). CDR3 in DNA: TGTGCCACCAGCAGTCCTACTAGCGGGAGTGAGACCCAGTACTTC. Amino acids: CATSSPTSGSETQYF. Full variable domain (outside the CDR3, taken from reference TRBV15 and TRBJ2-5): DAMVIQNPRYQVTQFGKPVTLSCSQTLNHNVMYWYQQKSSQAPKLLFHYYDKDFNNEADTPDNFQSRRPNTSFCFLDIRSPGLGDTAMYLCATSSPTSGSETQYFGPGTRLLVL.

The rearrangement links TRBV20-1 to TRBJ2-2; D gene unclear. V was pared by 0 bases and J by 4 bases, with 9 bases between. This CDR3 has 14 amino acids. CDR1 and CDR2 from the germline V gene are DFQATT and SNEGSKA (reference sequence). CDR3 residues: CSARDWRSTGELFF. The DNA for the CDR3 is TGCAGTGCTAGAGATTGGCGGTCCACCGGGGAGCTGTTTTTT.

In the case of this clonotype: A much bigger clone sits one base away, suggesting this may be a read error. The chain has TRBV25-1 and TRBJ1-4; 7 nucleotides align to TRBD1. The V gene's germline CDR1 is MGHDK and CDR2 SYGVNS. With V trimmed by 4 bases and J by 5 bases, 1 base remained unmatched. The CDR3 consists of 13 residues. The CDR3 DNA follows: TGTGCCAGCAGTGCAGGGGGGAATGAAAAACTGTTTTTT. This encodes CASSAGGNEKLFF. The full variable domain, in which reference TRBV25-1 and TRBJ1-4 provide the parts outside the CDR3, is EADIYQTPRYLVIGTGKKITLECSQTMGHDKMYWYQQDPGMELHLIHYSYGVNSTEKGDLSSESTVSRIRTEHFPLTLESARPSHTSQYLCASSAGGNEKLFFGSGTQLSVL.

The chain recombines TRBV5-8 with TRBJ1-2, with D maybe TRBD1 (6 bases). V was shortened by 4 bases and J by 4 bases, with 17 bases between the two germline ends. The CDR3 has 15 amino acids. CDR1 is SGHTS, CDR2 YDEGEE, per germline. CDR3 region: CASSRVTGLSYGYTF. The CDR3 bases are TGTGCCAGCAGCCGCGTTACAGGGCTCAGCTATGGCTACACCTTC.